The sequence of this T cell receptor (beta chain) was determined in a study of radiotherapy plus CTLA-4 blockade in lung cancer. Study-wide results and caveats: It was early blood T cell clone dynamics, with interferon-beta, that reportedly best predicted response.

Profiled with immunoSEQ multiplex PCR; TCRdb holds only in-frame clones, not every one. The sample lists tens of thousands of clones, about four fifths occurring once. As to this clone: The antigen is not known.

Sequencing was performed on peripheral blood, taken from a patient treated with radiotherapy plus ipilimumab. The clonotype was recovered from a human donor with non-small cell lung cancer that progressed on radiotherapy plus ipilimumab.

The CDR3 nucleotides are TGTGCCAGCAGCTCTGGACTAGCGGGAGATGGTGAGCAGTACGTC. Its translation: CASSSGLAGDGEQYV. The chain has TRBV6-1 and TRBJ2-7, with 13 bases identical to TRBD2. Germline lookup yields CDR1 MNHNS and CDR2 SASEGT. The CDR3 spans 15 residues. The junction had 9 bases not matched to a gene; V was cut back by 6 bases and J by 7 bases.